These 28 T cell receptor beta chains were all obtained from the same sample, sequenced in a study of shared T cell receptors in the human thymus. Some clones are missing from TCRdb's copy, which holds only in-frame ones; the method was immunoSEQ multiplex PCR. Found here are about 660,000 clones, around 87% of them singletons; the top ten hold 0.0094%. The sample was also linked to a second study, of human thymus T cells.

The sample taken for sequencing was thymocytes. Every receptor here comes from a boy in the first two years of life with a congenital heart defect.

The chain is built from TRBV27 and TRBJ1-1, with D perhaps matching TRBD1 (6 bases). Per germline, CDR1 MNHEY and CDR2 SMNVEV (reference sequence). CDR3 length equals 15 residues. The ends were cut back, 3 bases at V and 7 bases at J, with 18 bases in the middle. The CDR3 nucleotides read TGTGCCAGCAGTTTGGGATCGGCAGGGGAAGGTGAAGCTTTCTTT. Residues: CASSLGSAGEGEAFF.

The chain combines TRBV10-3 with TRBJ1-1; D unclear. V was shortened by 10 bases and J by 6 bases, with 21 bases between the two germline ends. CDR3 length: 14 amino acids. Looked up from germline, CDR1 is ENHRY and CDR2 is SYGVKD. The CDR3, as DNA: TGTGCCACCGGGGATGAGCAGTTAGTATCTGAAGCTTTCTTT. This gives the protein CATGDEQLVSEAFF.

The chain joins TRBV29-1 to TRBJ2-7, with D perhaps TRBD1 (5 bases). Trimming stripped 2 bases from V and 5 bases from J, with 10 bases between. Germline loops: CDR1 SQVTM, CDR2 ANQGSEA. The CDR3 is 12 residues long. The CDR3 sequence is CSVEKDSHEQYF. The CDR3 bases are TGCAGCGTTGAAAAAGACAGCCACGAGCAGTACTTC.

This clone has a handful of counts. V and J are TRBV18 and TRBJ2-7; TRBD2 might be the D (7 bases). Trimming took 0 bases from V and 6 from J, leaving 15 bases between them. CDR3 length: 15 amino acids. Per the germline V gene, CDR1 is KGHSH and CDR2 is LQKENI. The CDR3 reads CASSPPETGGSEQYF. The CDR3 nucleotides are TGTGCCAGCTCACCACCGGAGACGGGGGGCTCCGAGCAGTACTTC.

This chain links TRBV19 with TRBJ1-1; TRBD1 aligns across 7 bases. Germline trimming cut 4 bases from V and 0 bases from J; bases unmatched to any gene: 5. CDR1 LNHDA and CDR2 SQIVND come from the germline V gene (reference sequence). This CDR3 is built from 15 residues. The CDR3 here is CASSRGTAMNTEAFF. Here the CDR3 DNA reads TGTGCCAGTAGTAGGGGGACAGCCATGAACACTGAAGCTTTCTTT.

V and J are TRBV4-1 and TRBJ2-2; 10 bases match TRBD2. Germline V gene sequence: CDR1 MGHRA, CDR2 YSYEKL. The CDR3 has 18 amino acids. After removal of 0 bases from V and 4 bases from J, the junction contained 8 bases not matched to a gene. The CDR3 DNA reads as TGCGCCAGCAGCCAAGAGCTGGCAGCGGGAGGGCCCACCGGGGAGCTGTTTTTT. Protein sequence: CASSQELAAGGPTGELFF.

This chain connects TRBV5-1 to TRBJ2-1; 9 bases line up with TRBD1. The V gene's germline CDR1 is SGHRS and CDR2 YFSETQ. The CDR3 is 20 amino acids. The V segment lost 1 base and the J segment 0 bases; nucleotides outside the gene matches: 14. The CDR3 region has the DNA TGCGCCAGCAGCTTGTCGGCTGACAGGGGGATCTATAGCTCCTACAATGAGCAGTTCTTC. Amino acids: CASSLSADRGIYSSYNEQFF.

This clone has only a few counts. The rearrangement links TRBV6-5 to TRBJ1-2; TRBD1 aligns across 9 bases. After removal of 5 bases from V and 4 bases from J, the junction contained 2 bases not matched to a gene. Germline V lookup: CDR1 MNHEY, CDR2 SVGAGI. CDR3 size: 13 residues. The chain's CDR3 is CASSGQGIYGYTF. The CDR3 nucleotides read TGTGCCAGCAGTGGACAGGGGATCTATGGCTACACCTTC.

Of note for this clone: The junction differs from germline at one of its ends, possibly a read error. Other DNA sequences in this specimen translate into the identical CDR3. The V call is TRBV9, the J call TRBJ1-3; 7 positions agree with TRBD1. Germline V gene lookup returns CDR1 SGDLS and CDR2 YYNGEE. CDR3 length equals 16 residues. CDR3 residues: CASSVGPRGKGNTIYF. For the CDR3, the DNA is TGTGCCAGCAGCGTAGGACCCAGGGGGAAAGGAAATACCATATATTTT.

The rearrangement links TRBV5-1 to TRBJ2-1; 9 bases match TRBD2. The CDR3 totals 17 residues. Germline values: CDR1 SGHRS, CDR2 YFSETQ. Trimming at V came to 3 bases and at J to 1 base, leaving 8 bases not matched to a gene. This chain's CDR3 is CASSSTRLAVSYNEQFF. DNA for the CDR3: TGCGCCAGCAGCTCTACCCGACTAGCGGTGTCCTACAATGAGCAGTTCTTC.

The genes are TRBV27 and TRBJ1-1; TRBD1 is a possible D gene (6 bases). Germline CDR1 is MNHEY and CDR2 is SMNVEV (reference sequence). The germline V and J ends were trimmed by 2 bases and 3 bases, with 16 bases remaining between them. The CDR3 is 16 residues long. The CDR3 protein is CASSLQGGGLDTEAFF. DNA of the CDR3: TGTGCCAGCAGTTTACAGGGAGGGGGATTGGACACTGAAGCTTTCTTT.

The gene calls are TRBV30 and TRBJ2-1, with D tentatively TRBD2 (6 bases). Germline lookup yields CDR1 GTSNPN and CDR2 SVGIG (reference sequence). This CDR3 is built from 16 residues. Deletions cut 0 bases from V and 8 bases from J, with 20 bases between. In DNA form, the CDR3 reads TGTGCCTGGAGTGTCAGGGAGAGGGAGGAGGGCGATGAGCAGTTCTTC. Protein product: CAWSVREREEGDEQFF.

V gene TRBV6-4 combines with J gene TRBJ1-4; unclear D gene. Germline CDR1 is MRHNA and CDR2 is SNTAGT. The CDR3 has 16 residues. Trimming took 4 bases from V and 2 from J, leaving 14 bases between them. CDR3 in amino acids: CASSGLIVATNEKLFF. In DNA form, the CDR3 reads TGTGCCAGCAGTGGCCTCATCGTAGCGACTAATGAAAAACTGTTTTTT.

CDR3 in DNA: TGTGCCAGCAGCCGTCGGCAGGCCAAAATCCCTGAAAAACTGTTTTTT. This gives the protein CASSRRQAKIPEKLFF. The chain combines TRBV28 with TRBJ1-4; no reliable D call. This CDR3 region has 16 residues. CDR1 MDHEN and CDR2 SYDVKM come from the germline V gene. Trimming cost V 6 bases and J 7 bases, with 21 bases left between them. The full variable domain, in which reference TRBV28 and TRBJ1-4 provide the parts outside the CDR3, is DVKVTQSSRYLVKRTGEKVFLECVQDMDHENMFWYRQDPGLGLRLIYFSYDVKMKEKGDIPEGYSVSREKKERFSLILESASTNQTSMYLCASSRRQAKIPEKLFFGSGTQLSVL.

The table lists this clone with a count of one. V and J are TRBV9 and TRBJ2-7; 8 positions agree with TRBD1. Germline trimming cut 6 bases from V and 3 bases from J; bases unmatched to any gene: 5. The CDR3 covers 13 residues. The V gene's germline CDR1 is SGDLS and CDR2 YYNGEE. CDR3 coding DNA: TGTGCCAGCAACGGACAGGGAGTCTACGAGCAGTACTTC. Its protein is CASNGQGVYEQYF.

The chain couples TRBV10-3 to TRBJ2-7; TRBD1 might be the D (5 bases). Trimming pared 11 bases from V and 0 bases from J, leaving 14 bases between. The CDR3 length is 13 residues. Germline V CDR1 and CDR2: ENHRY, SYGVKD. The CDR3 sequence is CALRPRDSYEQYF. The CDR3, as DNA: TGTGCCCTCCGACCCAGGGACTCCTACGAGCAGTACTTC.

The gene calls are TRBV27 and TRBJ2-7; 7 nucleotides agree with TRBD2. J lost 1 base, V lost 6 bases, and 12 bases had no gene match. Per the germline V gene, CDR1 is MNHEY and CDR2 is SMNVEV (reference sequence). This CDR3 has 16 residues. CDR3 in DNA: TGTGCCAGCAGCCCCCGGACTAGTAGGGGTTCCTACGAGCAGTACTTC. This encodes CASSPRTSRGSYEQYF.

J is TRBJ2-5 and V is TRBV11-2; 13 positions match TRBD2. Germline trimming cut 3 bases from V and 5 bases from J; bases unmatched to any gene: 6. In germline, CDR1 is SGHAT, CDR2 FQNNGV. The CDR3 loop spans 16 amino acids. DNA of the CDR3: TGTGCCAGCAGCTTTACTAGCGGGAGGGAAGAGGAGACCCAGTACTTC. This codes for CASSFTSGREEETQYF. Combining the CDR3 with reference TRBV11-2 and TRBJ2-5 gives the whole variable domain EAGVAQSPRYKIIEKRQSVAFWCNPISGHATLYWYQQILGQGPKLLIQFQNNGVVDDSQLPKDRFSAERLKGVDSTLKIQPAKLEDSAVYLCASSFTSGREEETQYFGPGTRLLVL.

The chain carries TRBV6-1 and TRBJ1-6, with unresolved D. The CDR3 runs 17 residues. V was shortened by 4 bases and J by 7 bases, with 20 bases between the two germline ends. Germline CDR1 and CDR2: MNHNS and SASEGT. The DNA for the CDR3 is TGTGCCAGCAGTGGCTCCCCTCACCGGGGTCGGAATTCACCCCTCCACTTT. It is translated as CASSGSPHRGRNSPLHF.

This sequence joins TRBV6-5 and TRBJ1-5, with D unclear. V lost 5 bases, J lost 2 bases, and 10 bases lay in between. The CDR3 has 14 residues. CDR1 and CDR2 from the germline V gene are MNHEY and SVGAGI. Written as DNA, the CDR3 is TGTGCCAGCAGTAGGAGGGATGGCAATCAGCCCCAGCATTTT. This sequence encodes CASSRRDGNQPQHF.

The chain employs TRBV6-1 and TRBJ2-7; a possible D gene is TRBD2 (5 bases). This CDR3 is built from 13 residues. Germline CDR1 is MNHNS and CDR2 is SASEGT. Trimming pared 5 bases from V and 6 bases from J, leaving 14 bases between. CDR3 loop: CASSTEIRGEQYF. The CDR3 coding sequence is TGTGCCAGCAGTACAGAGATCCGGGGCGAGCAGTACTTC.

This chain links TRBV27 with TRBJ2-1, with a weak D call TRBD1 (5 bases). Germline assignment: CDR1 MNHEY and CDR2 SMNVEV (reference sequence). This CDR3 has 13 residues. Trimming shortened V by 5 bases and J by 4 bases, and 9 bases separated the two germline ends. Here the CDR3 reads CASSPKGYNEQFF. In DNA form, the CDR3 reads TGTGCCAGCAGTCCAAAGGGGTACAATGAGCAGTTCTTC.

The chain's CDR3 is CASSPRDRGASSPLHF. The CDR3 region has the DNA TGTGCCAGCAGCCCGCGGGACAGGGGAGCCAGTTCACCCCTCCACTTT. V gene TRBV27 combines with J gene TRBJ1-6, with 10 bases that match TRBD1. Trimming took 6 bases from V and 9 from J; bases not matched to a gene: 11. Per the germline V gene, CDR1 is MNHEY and CDR2 is SMNVEV (reference sequence). CDR3 length equals 16 residues.

The chain combines TRBV19 with TRBJ2-7, with 8 bases fitting TRBD2. Germline V gives CDR1 LNHDA, CDR2 SQIVND (reference sequence). The CDR3 is 15 residues long. V shed 0 bases and J 3 bases; nucleotides not matched to a gene: 4. The CDR3 region is CASSIEPGLVYEQYF. The CDR3 DNA follows: TGTGCCAGTAGTATAGAGCCGGGACTAGTCTACGAGCAGTACTTC.

The chain couples TRBV9 to TRBJ2-3, with TRBD2 matching over 9 bases. The CDR3 contains 16 residues. V lost 1 base to trimming and J lost 4 bases; unmatched junction nucleotides: 7. CDR1 is SGDLS and CDR2 is YYNGEE in the germline V gene. CDR3 region: CASSVSVAGDPDTQYF. The CDR3 DNA is TGTGCCAGCAGCGTAAGCGTAGCGGGAGATCCAGATACGCAGTATTTT.

This chain uses TRBV19 with TRBJ1-4; D is possibly TRBD1 (6 bases). From germline, CDR1 is LNHDA and CDR2 SQIVND (reference sequence). CDR3 size: 14 residues. V was shortened by 6 bases and J by 8 bases, with 16 bases between the two germline ends. CDR3 loop: CASRIPNRDEKLFF. DNA of the CDR3: TGTGCCAGTAGGATACCCAACAGGGACGAAAAACTGTTTTTT.

The chain joins TRBV6-6 to TRBJ1-2, with unresolved D. The CDR3 is made up of 13 amino acids. V lost 1 base to trimming and J lost 4 bases, with 7 bases between them. Germline values: CDR1 MNHNY, CDR2 SVGAGI (reference sequence). CDR3 in amino acids: CASSYWEPYGYTF. CDR3 nucleotides: TGTGCCAGCAGTTACTGGGAGCCCTATGGCTACACCTTC.

This rearrangement joins TRBV15 to TRBJ2-5, with a weak D call TRBD1 (6 bases). Near its end, the DNA agrees better with TRBJ2-7, so the J call may be wrong. The germline V gene has CDR1 LNHNV and CDR2 YYDKDF (reference sequence). The CDR3 is made up of 15 amino acids. Here the CDR3 reads CATTSEGHRSYEQYF. The CDR3 DNA sequence: TGTGCCACCACCAGTGAGGGACACCGATCCTACGAGCAGTACTTC.